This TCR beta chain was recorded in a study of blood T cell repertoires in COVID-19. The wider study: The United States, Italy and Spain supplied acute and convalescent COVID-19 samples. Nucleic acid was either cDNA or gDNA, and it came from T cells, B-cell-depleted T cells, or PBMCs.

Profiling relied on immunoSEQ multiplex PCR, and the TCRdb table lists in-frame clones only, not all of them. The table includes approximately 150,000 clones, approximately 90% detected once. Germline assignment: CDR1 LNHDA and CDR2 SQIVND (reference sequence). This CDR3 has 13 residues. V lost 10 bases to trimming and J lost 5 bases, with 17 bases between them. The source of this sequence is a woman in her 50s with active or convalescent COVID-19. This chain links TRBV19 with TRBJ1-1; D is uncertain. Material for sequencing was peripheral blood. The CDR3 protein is CATRTVTETEAFF. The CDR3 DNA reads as TGTGCCACCCGGACTGTGACTGAGACTGAAGCTTTCTTT.